This TCR beta chain was identified in a study of blood T cell repertoires in COVID-19. Study-level information: The analysed material was cDNA or gDNA that came from T cells, B-cell-depleted T cells, or PBMCs.

Two negative PCRs, clearance, or symptom resolution characterized the recovered Cohort 3 donors. Study processing details: From reference gene primer amplification, estimates of nucleated cell counts were derived. Produced via immunoSEQ multiplex PCR; TCRdb's table is partial and in-frame only. The V and J calls and the clone size are those of that table, but D and trimming were determined from the DNA. The sample has about 200,000 clones, approximately 88% seen once. Input material: PBMCs or T cells enriched from blood (not recorded which). The receptor was isolated from a woman under 30 who had recovered from COVID-19.

CDR3 region: CASSPLTGDSSEQYF. Written as DNA, the CDR3 is TGTGCCAGCAGTCCCCTCACAGGTGACTCTAGCGAGCAGTACTTC. The gene calls are TRBV28 and TRBJ2-7; the D gene is possibly TRBD1 (5 bases). Germline loops: CDR1 MDHEN, CDR2 SYDVKM. This CDR3 region has 15 residues. V was trimmed by 5 bases and J by 6 bases, leaving 20 bases between them.